A selection of T cell receptor beta chains follows, all from one sample in a study of blood T cell repertoires in COVID-19. Measured with immunoSEQ multiplex PCR; TCRdb has only the in-frame clones, and not every one. The table records fewer than 500,000 clones, roughly nine tenths of them present only once. Sequencing input: PBMCs or T cells enriched from blood (not recorded which). The origin of the receptors is a man aged 25-40 years who had recovered from COVID-19. Both conserved end residues are part of each CDR3. The order of the fields is J gene, clone size, V gene, D gene, CDR3 protein, CDR3 DNA. A D gene is named only where the DNA matches it firmly. Size is stated for part of the rows, as once, few or many counts, or as a class when the clone is expanded.

J gene: TRBJ2-3
clone size: .
V gene: TRBV5-1
D gene: TRBD2
CDR3 protein: CASSLIAGAPTDTQYF
CDR3 DNA: TGCGCCAGCAGCTTGATAGCGGGAGCCCCAACAGATACGCAGTATTTT

J gene: TRBJ2-7
clone size: .
V gene: TRBV7-6
D gene: TRBD2
CDR3 protein: CASSSAGGPYEQYF
CDR3 DNA: TGTGCCAGCAGCTCAGCGGGAGGACCCTACGAGCAGTACTTC

J gene: TRBJ1-1
clone size: .
V gene: TRBV15
D gene: .
CDR3 protein: CATSRSAPATDMNTEAFF
CDR3 DNA: TGTGCCACCAGCAGATCCGCCCCCGCCACAGACATGAACACTGAAGCTTTCTTT

J gene: TRBJ2-7
clone size: .
V gene: TRBV7-9
D gene: .
CDR3 protein: CASSFLSAYEQYF
CDR3 DNA: TGTGCCAGCAGCTTCCTGTCAGCCTACGAGCAGTACTTC

J gene: TRBJ1-5
clone size: .
V gene: TRBV4-1
D gene: .
CDR3 protein: CASSQDHSREYSNQPQHF
CDR3 DNA: TGCGCCAGCAGCCAAGATCACTCGAGGGAATATAGCAATCAGCCCCAGCATTTT

J gene: TRBJ2-7
clone size: .
V gene: TRBV5-8
D gene: .
CDR3 protein: CASSFAGIYEQYF
CDR3 DNA: TGTGCCAGCAGCTTCGCGGGGATATACGAGCAGTACTTC

J gene: TRBJ1-2
clone size: .
V gene: TRBV11-2
D gene: .
CDR3 protein: CASSLATRGGYGYTF
CDR3 DNA: TGTGCCAGCAGCCTAGCCACCAGGGGTGGCTATGGCTACACCTTC

J gene: TRBJ2-3
clone size: .
V gene: TRBV11-2
D gene: .
CDR3 protein: CASNPDGQSTDTQYF
CDR3 DNA: TGTGCCAGCAACCCCGATGGACAGAGCACAGATACGCAGTATTTT

J gene: TRBJ2-5
clone size: once
V gene: TRBV7-9
D gene: TRBD1
CDR3 protein: CASSHGQGGTQYF
CDR3 DNA: TGTGCCAGCAGCCATGGACAGGGAGGGACCCAGTACTTC

J gene: TRBJ2-7
clone size: .
V gene: TRBV7-6
D gene: .
CDR3 protein: CASSYRTGEVGHEQYF
CDR3 DNA: TGTGCCAGCAGTTACCGAACAGGGGAGGTTGGGCACGAGCAGTACTTC

J gene: TRBJ2-5
clone size: .
V gene: TRBV5-4
D gene: TRBD1
CDR3 protein: CASTLRGQGETQYF
CDR3 DNA: TGTGCCAGCACCCTCAGGGGACAGGGGGAGACCCAGTACTTC

J gene: TRBJ1-1
clone size: .
V gene: TRBV7-9
D gene: TRBD1
CDR3 protein: CASSFSDRGGAFF
CDR3 DNA: TGTGCCAGCAGCTTTTCCGACAGGGGGGGAGCTTTCTTT

J gene: TRBJ1-5
clone size: few
V gene: TRBV2
D gene: TRBD1
CDR3 protein: CASSGGRGPSNQPQHF
CDR3 DNA: TGTGCCAGCAGTGGTGGCAGGGGGCCTAGCAATCAGCCCCAGCATTTT

J gene: TRBJ2-7
clone size: .
V gene: TRBV7-6
D gene: .
CDR3 protein: CASSLFTVEEQYF
CDR3 DNA: TGTGCCAGCAGCTTATTCACAGTAGAAGAGCAGTACTTC

J gene: TRBJ1-4
clone size: .
V gene: TRBV6-1
D gene: .
CDR3 protein: CASSELEKLFF
CDR3 DNA: TGTGCCAGCAGTGAACTGGAAAAACTGTTTTTT

J gene: TRBJ1-1
clone size: .
V gene: TRBV3-1/TRBV3-2
D gene: .
CDR3 protein: CASSHGLMNTEAFF
CDR3 DNA: TGTGCCAGCAGCCACGGACTCATGAACACTGAAGCTTTCTTT

J gene: TRBJ2-5
clone size: .
V gene: TRBV5-1
D gene: .
CDR3 protein: CASRQGGSKETQYF
CDR3 DNA: TGCGCCAGCAGACAGGGCGGGAGTAAGGAGACCCAGTACTTC

J gene: TRBJ2-5
clone size: .
V gene: TRBV5-5
D gene: .
CDR3 protein: CASSPFGGTGRETQYF
CDR3 DNA: TGTGCCAGCAGCCCATTTGGGGGGACTGGTAGGGAGACCCAGTACTTC

J gene: TRBJ2-7
clone size: .
V gene: TRBV28
D gene: TRBD2
CDR3 protein: CASGTSGFYEQYF
CDR3 DNA: TGTGCCAGCGGGACTAGCGGATTCTACGAGCAGTACTTC

J gene: TRBJ2-1
clone size: .
V gene: TRBV6-5
D gene: TRBD2
CDR3 protein: CASSTPGLASHEQFF
CDR3 DNA: TGTGCCAGCAGTACACCGGGACTAGCGTCACATGAGCAGTTCTTC

J gene: TRBJ2-5
clone size: .
V gene: TRBV28
D gene: .
CDR3 protein: CASTMSGKETQYF
CDR3 DNA: TGTGCCAGCACCATGTCGGGGAAAGAGACCCAGTACTTC

J gene: TRBJ1-6
clone size: .
V gene: TRBV6-4
D gene: .
CDR3 protein: CASSDRGENNSPLHF
CDR3 DNA: TGTGCCAGCAGTGACAGGGGCGAGAATAATTCACCCCTCCACTTT

J gene: TRBJ2-7
clone size: once
V gene: TRBV5-1
D gene: TRBD1
CDR3 protein: CASSLGQGAYEQYF
CDR3 DNA: TGCGCCAGCAGCTTAGGACAGGGGGCCTACGAGCAGTACTTC

J gene: TRBJ2-5
clone size: .
V gene: TRBV7-9
D gene: .
CDR3 protein: CASSLAGIQETQYF
CDR3 DNA: TGTGCCAGCAGCTTAGCCGGGATCCAAGAGACCCAGTACTTC

J gene: TRBJ2-5
clone size: .
V gene: TRBV10-3
D gene: TRBD2
CDR3 protein: CAINGGREETQYF
CDR3 DNA: TGTGCCATCAATGGCGGGAGGGAAGAGACCCAGTACTTC

J gene: TRBJ2-3
clone size: few
V gene: TRBV29-1
D gene: TRBD1
CDR3 protein: CSVDWTGGTDTQYF
CDR3 DNA: TGCAGCGTTGATTGGACAGGGGGTACAGATACGCAGTATTTT

J gene: TRBJ1-1
clone size: once
V gene: TRBV28
D gene: TRBD1
CDR3 protein: CASSTTGGTEAFF
CDR3 DNA: TGTGCCAGCAGTACTACAGGGGGCACTGAAGCTTTCTTT